One T cell receptor (beta chain) is described in this entry. The sample originates from a study of T cell changes during pregnancy in multiple sclerosis. The germline gives CDR1 SGHNT, CDR2 YENEEA. Trimming removed 0 bases from V and 2 bases from J, with 4 bases in between. This CDR3 is built from 13 residues. TCRdb's copy holds only in-frame clones and misses some; the assay was immunoSEQ multiplex PCR. This sample has approximately 33,000 clones; approximately 86% occur once, and the top ten carry 0.6% to 0.9%. The starting material was CD4+ T cells from peripheral blood mononuclear cells, obtained in the first trimester of pregnancy. This sequence joins TRBV11-3 and TRBJ2-5, with no clear D. The TCR sequence derives from a female donor in good health, enrolled as a control in a pregnancy study. The CDR3 sequence is CASSLEAQETQYF. The CDR3, as DNA: TGTGCCAGCAGCTTAGAGGCTCAAGAGACCCAGTACTTC. The full variable domain, in which reference TRBV11-3 and TRBJ2-5 provide the parts outside the CDR3, is EAGVVQSPRYKIIEKKQPVAFWCNPISGHNTLYWYLQNLGQGPELLIRYENEEAVDDSQLPKDRFSAERLKGVDSTLKIQPAELGDSAVYLCASSLEAQETQYFGPGTRLLVL.